This TCR beta chain stems from a study of cytotoxic CD8 clonotypes in ibrutinib-treated CLL. Between the trimmed V and J ends, which lost 4 bases and 4 bases, there was a span of 16 bases. This CDR3 spans 14 amino acids. In germline, CDR1 is GTSNPN, CDR2 SVGIG (reference sequence). Study outcomes and limitations: Samples were collected at differing times from sustained-remission and progressing patients.

Targeted sequencing depth ranged from 1 in 200,000 to 1 in 1 million T cells. Libraries were prepared by immunoSEQ multiplex PCR; TCRdb keeps only in-frame clonotypes and omits some of them. The table shows approximately 300,000 clones, with approximately 80% occurring only once. A note on this clone: The antigen is not known.

The specimen was PBMCs, collected before ibrutinib treatment. The V call is TRBV30, the J call TRBJ1-1; no definite D call. This sequence was found in a human donor with chronic lymphocytic leukemia. This CDR3 is CAWTFLGFGTEAFF. The CDR3 DNA is TGTGCCTGGACCTTCTTGGGATTCGGCACTGAAGCTTTCTTT.